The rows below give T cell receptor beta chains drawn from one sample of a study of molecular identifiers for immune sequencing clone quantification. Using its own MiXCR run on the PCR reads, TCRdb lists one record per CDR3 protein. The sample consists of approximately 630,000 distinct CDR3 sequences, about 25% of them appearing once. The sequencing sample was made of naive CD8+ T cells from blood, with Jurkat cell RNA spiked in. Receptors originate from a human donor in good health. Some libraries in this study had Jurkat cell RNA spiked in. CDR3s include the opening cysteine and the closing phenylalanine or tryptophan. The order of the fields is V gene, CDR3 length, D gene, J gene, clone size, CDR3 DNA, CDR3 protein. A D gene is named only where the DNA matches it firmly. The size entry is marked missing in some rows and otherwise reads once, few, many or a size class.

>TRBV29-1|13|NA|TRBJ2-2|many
TGCAGCGTTGCTATGTCGAACACCGGGGAGCTGTTTTTT
CSVAMSNTGELFF
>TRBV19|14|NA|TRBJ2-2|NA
TGTGCCAGTAGTATTAGGATTGTTACCGGGGAGCTGTTTTTT
CASSIRIVTGELFF
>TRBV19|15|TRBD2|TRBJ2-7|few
TGTGCCAGTAGTGGCGCAGGGGAGCGGGGGTTCGAGCAGTACTTC
CASSGAGERGFEQYF
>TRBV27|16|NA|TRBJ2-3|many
TGTGCCAGCAGTACCACCCCCGGGGGGCCCTCAGATACGCAGTATTTT
CASSTTPGGPSDTQYF
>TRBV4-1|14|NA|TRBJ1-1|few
TGCGCCAGCAGCCAAGTGGTGGCGAGAACTGAAGCTTTCTTT
CASSQVVARTEAFF
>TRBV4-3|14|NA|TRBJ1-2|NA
TGCGCCAGCAGCCCGGGTGAGGGGGGCTATGGCTACACCTTC
CASSPGEGGYGYTF
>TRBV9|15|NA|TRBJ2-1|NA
TGTGCCAGCACCAAGGGAGGGGGCGCAAGCGATGAGCAGTTCTTC
CASTKGGGASDEQFF
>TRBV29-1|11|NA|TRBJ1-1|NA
TGCAGCGTTGTCCAGTGGGCTGAAGCTCTCTTT
CSVVQWAEALF
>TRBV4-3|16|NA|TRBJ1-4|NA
TGCGCCAGCAGCCAGGGAAGACCCTCAACTAATGAAAAACTGTTTTTT
CASSQGRPSTNEKLFF
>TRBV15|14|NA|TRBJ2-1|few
TGTGCCACCAGCAGAGTATTACAGGGTGGTGAGCAGTTCTTC
CATSRVLQGGEQFF
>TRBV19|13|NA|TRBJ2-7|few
TGTGCCAGTAGCCCAAGGGTGGCCTACGAGCAGTACTTC
CASSPRVAYEQYF
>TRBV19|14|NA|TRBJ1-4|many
TGTGCCAGTAGCACAGCCACAACTAATGAAAAACTGTTTTTT
CASSTATTNEKLFF
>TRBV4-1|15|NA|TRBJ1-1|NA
TGCACCAGCAGCCAAAACCAGGGCGCGACCACTGAAGCTTTCTTT
CTSSQNQGATTEAFF
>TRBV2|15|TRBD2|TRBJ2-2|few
TGTGCCAGCAGTGAACTAGCGGGAGGAGTCGGGGAGCTGTTTTTT
CASSELAGGVGELFF
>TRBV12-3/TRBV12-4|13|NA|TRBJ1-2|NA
TGTGCCAGCAGCCGGTACAGCGTCGATGGCTACACCTTC
CASSRYSVDGYTF
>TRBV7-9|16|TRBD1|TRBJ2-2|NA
TGTGCCAGCAGCTCTAACAGGGGCCCTTACACCGGGGAGCTGTTTTTT
CASSSNRGPYTGELFF
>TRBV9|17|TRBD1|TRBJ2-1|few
TGTGCCAGCAGCGTAGTGGGGGGACAGGGAAAATTAAGTGAGCAGTTCTTC
CASSVVGGQGKLSEQFF
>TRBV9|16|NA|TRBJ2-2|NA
TGTGCCAGCAGCGTAGCTCGGACGGGAAACACCGGGGAGCTGTTTTTT
CASSVARTGNTGELFF